The 22 T cell receptor beta chains below come from one sample, sequenced in a study of blood T cell repertoires in COVID-19. The table came from immunoSEQ multiplex PCR; TCRdb's copy has only in-frame clones and leaves some out. The table lists about 400,000 clones, over 75% of them singletons. The sequenced sample consisted of PBMCs or T cells enriched from blood (not recorded which). The receptor source for this set is a woman in her twenties or thirties who had recovered from COVID-19.

V usage is TRBV6-5 and J usage is TRBJ1-2; D not resolved. Per the germline V gene, CDR1 is MNHEY and CDR2 is SVGAGI. CDR3 length: 10 amino acids. V dropped 8 bases and J dropped 5 bases, with 6 bases sitting between them. DNA for the CDR3: TGTGCCAGCCGTCTGTATGGCTACACCTTC. It yields the protein CASRLYGYTF.

This clone was counted a single time. The V call is TRBV9, the J call TRBJ1-1; no clear D gene. Per the germline V gene, CDR1 is SGDLS and CDR2 is YYNGEE. The CDR3 contains 14 residues. V was shortened by 0 bases and J by 5 bases, with 11 bases between the two germline ends. The CDR3 DNA sequence: TGTGCCAGCAGCGTAGATGCGGGTGGAACTGAAGCTTTCTTT. This gives the protein CASSVDAGGTEAFF.

The V gene is TRBV7-3, the J gene TRBJ2-1, with a tentative D call TRBD2 (5 bases). The CDR3 spans 16 residues. Germline CDR1 and CDR2: SGHTA and FQGTGA. V was pared by 1 base and J by 6 bases, with 16 bases between. The CDR3 nucleotides read TGTGCCAGCAGCTTAAATGGTCTAGCCCACCTCAATGAGCAGTTCTTC. Translated, it gives CASSLNGLAHLNEQFF.

CDR3 nucleotide sequence: TGTGCCAGTAGTATAGAGACAGGGGACACCGGGGAGCTGTTTTTT. Its translation is CASSIETGDTGELFF. The chain combines TRBV19 with TRBJ2-2; 8 nucleotides align to TRBD1. Germline lookup yields CDR1 LNHDA and CDR2 SQIVND (reference sequence). V was pared by 0 bases and J by 3 bases, with 0 bases of the junction left unmatched. The CDR3 contains 15 residues.

The chain employs TRBV28 and TRBJ2-7, with D possibly matching TRBD1 (6 bases). Trimming cost V 5 bases and J 3 bases, with 17 bases left between them. There are 15 residues in the CDR3. Germline V gives CDR1 MDHEN, CDR2 SYDVKM. Written as DNA, the CDR3 is TGTGCCAGCAGTCTTCCTCGGGACAAAGGCTACGAGCAGTACTTC. Encoded protein: CASSLPRDKGYEQYF.

This clone was seen once. The chain carries TRBV4-1 and TRBJ1-2; TRBD1 is a possible D gene (5 bases). This CDR3 spans 13 amino acids. V was clipped by 0 bases and J by 8 bases, with 10 bases between them. Germline CDR1 MGHRA, CDR2 YSYEKL. The CDR3 protein is CASSQDNSGGYTF. The DNA for the CDR3 is TGCGCCAGCAGCCAAGATAATTCAGGGGGCTACACCTTC.

V usage is TRBV7-2 and J usage is TRBJ1-3; TRBD1 aligns across 7 bases. V lost 5 bases and J lost 2; bases outside the gene matches: 6. This CDR3 comprises 15 residues. Germline lookup yields CDR1 SGHTA and CDR2 FQGNSA. The CDR3 DNA follows: TGTGCCAGCAGCCTTACAGGGGTGACTGGAAACACCATATATTTT. Translation gives CASSLTGVTGNTIYF.

This chain connects TRBV5-4 to TRBJ2-2, with 11 nucleotides matching TRBD1. V was clipped by 4 bases and J by 4 bases; unmatched bases: 6. The germline CDR1 and CDR2 sequences are SGHNT and YYREEE (reference sequence). CDR3 length: 16 amino acids. The CDR3 DNA reads as TGTGCCAGCAGCGTGGGTGGGACAGGGGGCACCGGGGAGCTGTTTTTT. Its protein is CASSVGGTGGTGELFF.

This clone was picked up a small number of times. V gene TRBV15 combines with J gene TRBJ1-2; D perhaps matches TRBD1 (6 bases). CDR1 LNHNV and CDR2 YYDKDF come from the germline V gene (reference sequence). The CDR3 extends over 16 amino acids. Trimming took off 5 bases at V and 6 bases at J, with 22 bases between the two ends. The CDR3 loop reads CATSPPAQGSWDGYTF. CDR3 nucleotide sequence: TGTGCCACCAGCCCCCCGGCGCAGGGGTCTTGGGATGGCTACACCTTC.

This chain joins TRBV14 and TRBJ2-7; 10 bases agree with TRBD2. With V trimmed by 8 bases and J by 7 bases, 8 bases remained unmatched. The V gene's germline CDR1 is SGHDN and CDR2 FVKESK. This CDR3 contains 13 residues. CDR3 in amino acids: CASQASGSGEQYF. The CDR3 DNA reads as TGTGCCAGCCAGGCTAGCGGGAGTGGGGAGCAGTACTTC.

The CDR3 is CASSLTPTGDNYGYTF. CDR3 in DNA: TGTGCCAGCAGCCTTACCCCGACAGGAGATAACTATGGCTACACCTTC. The chain uses TRBV3-1 (or the pseudogene TRBV3-2) and TRBJ1-2; TRBD1 might be the D (6 bases). This CDR3 contains 16 residues. V was clipped by 4 bases and J by 1 base, with 16 bases between them. Germline CDR1 is LGHDT and CDR2 is YNNKEL (reference sequence).

For this clone: This specimen includes other DNA sequences encoding the same CDR3. The chain is built from TRBV19 and TRBJ2-3; TRBD2 matches at 7 bases. Germline values: CDR1 LNHDA, CDR2 SQIVND (reference sequence). This CDR3 is built from 13 residues. V lost 3 bases and J lost 4; bases outside the gene matches: 1. CDR3 DNA sequence: TGTGCCAGTAGTATTGCGGGAGCAGATACGCAGTATTTT. Translation: CASSIAGADTQYF.

The rearrangement uses TRBV10-3 and TRBJ2-7; 10 bases align to TRBD2. This CDR3 has 15 amino acids. Germline V lookup: CDR1 ENHRY, CDR2 SYGVKD. The J segment lost 3 bases and the V segment lost 6 bases, leaving 8 bases of the junction unmatched. CDR3 residues: CAISDRRTSGYEQYF. The CDR3 nucleotides read TGTGCCATCAGCGACCGGAGGACTAGCGGCTACGAGCAGTACTTC.

The chain uses TRBV2 and TRBJ1-5; the match to TRBD1 covers 8 bases. The CDR3 sequence is 15 residues long. Trimming cost V 6 bases and J 1 base; bases outside gene matches: 5. Per germline, CDR1 SNHLY and CDR2 FYNNEI. Here the CDR3 reads CASRRDRTSNQPQHF. The CDR3 coding sequence is TGTGCCAGCAGGCGGGACAGGACGAGCAATCAGCCCCAGCATTTT.

The chain uses TRBV10-2 and TRBJ2-7; the D is unclear. This CDR3 comprises 12 residues. Looked up from germline, CDR1 is WSHSY and CDR2 is SAAADI. Trimming took 3 bases from V and 3 from J, leaving 6 bases between them. CDR3 nucleotide sequence: TGCGCCAGCAGTGACCGGGTCTACGAGCAGTACTTC. Amino acids: CASSDRVYEQYF.

This clone has just one count. In DNA, the CDR3 is TGCGCCAGCAGCCTCAGCGGCCTGGCTAGCAATCAGCCCCAGCATTTT. Translating gives CASSLSGLASNQPQHF. The V call is TRBV10-2, the J call TRBJ1-5; D unresolved. The CDR3 spans 16 residues. Germline V lookup: CDR1 WSHSY, CDR2 SAAADI. V lost 6 bases to trimming and J lost 0 bases, with 15 bases between them.

This clone was recorded a few times. V and J are TRBV3-1 (or the pseudogene TRBV3-2) and TRBJ2-7; D call uncertain. The CDR3 has 11 amino acids. Trimming took off 5 bases at V and 6 bases at J, with 8 bases between the two ends. The germline V gene encodes CDR1 LGHDT and CDR2 YNNKEL (reference sequence). CDR3 in amino acids: CASSSQVEQYF. CDR3 DNA: TGTGCCAGCAGCTCTCAGGTCGAGCAGTACTTC.

The chain couples TRBV27 to TRBJ2-5, with D maybe TRBD2 (5 bases). CDR3 size: 14 residues. Trimming removed 6 bases from V and 1 base from J, with 12 bases in between. Germline-derived CDR1 and CDR2 are MNHEY and SMNVEV (reference sequence). CDR3 in DNA: TGTGCCAGCAGACGACTACCCCTCCAAGAGACCCAGTACTTC. Residues: CASRRLPLQETQYF.

The chain uses TRBV11-2 and TRBJ1-2, with D tentatively TRBD1 (6 bases). The length of the CDR3 is 13 residues. Per germline, CDR1 SGHAT and CDR2 FQNNGV. Trimming stripped 1 base from V and 6 bases from J, with 9 bases between. The chain's CDR3 is CASSLGTEDGYTF. DNA of the CDR3: TGTGCCAGCAGCTTAGGGACAGAGGATGGCTACACCTTC. Together with reference TRBV11-2 and TRBJ1-2, the CDR3 gives the full variable domain: EAGVAQSPRYKIIEKRQSVAFWCNPISGHATLYWYQQILGQGPKLLIQFQNNGVVDDSQLPKDRFSAERLKGVDSTLKIQPAKLEDSAVYLCASSLGTEDGYTFGSGTRLTVV.

The chain has TRBV27 and TRBJ2-1; D perhaps matches TRBD2 (6 bases). V was clipped by 7 bases and J by 0 bases, with 16 bases between them. The CDR3 runs to 16 residues. Germline lookup yields CDR1 MNHEY and CDR2 SMNVEV (reference sequence). The CDR3 coding sequence is TGTGCCAGCAAGGTGGGCGGGACGAGCTCCTACAATGAGCAGTTCTTC. It encodes CASKVGGTSSYNEQFF.

The J gene is TRBJ2-5, the V gene TRBV4-1, with TRBD1 as a possible D gene (5 bases). This CDR3 is 15 amino acids long. V lost 8 bases, J lost 0 bases, and 16 bases lay in between. From germline, CDR1 is MGHRA and CDR2 YSYEKL. CDR3 sequence reads: CASSQGMTDQETQYF. DNA for the CDR3: TGCGCCAGCTCCCAGGGTATGACCGACCAAGAGACCCAGTACTTC.

The genes are TRBV29-1 and TRBJ1-2; D uncertain. Germline-derived CDR1 and CDR2 are SQVTM and ANQGSEA. The CDR3 has 12 amino acids. V lost 4 bases to trimming and J lost 4 bases, with 10 bases between them. DNA of the CDR3: TGCAGCGTTGGAACGGGTAGCTATGGCTACACCTTC. The encoded protein is CSVGTGSYGYTF.